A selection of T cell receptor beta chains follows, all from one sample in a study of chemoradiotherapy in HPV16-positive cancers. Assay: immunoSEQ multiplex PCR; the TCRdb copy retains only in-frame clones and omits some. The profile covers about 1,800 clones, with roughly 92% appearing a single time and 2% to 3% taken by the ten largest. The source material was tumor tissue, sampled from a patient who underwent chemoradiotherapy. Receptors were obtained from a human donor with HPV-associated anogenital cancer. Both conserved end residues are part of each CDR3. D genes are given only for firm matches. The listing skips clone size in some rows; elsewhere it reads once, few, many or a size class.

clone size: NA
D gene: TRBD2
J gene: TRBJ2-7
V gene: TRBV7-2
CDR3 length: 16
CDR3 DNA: TGTGCCAGCAGCTTAGTCGGGACTAGCGGTCCCCGGGAGCAGTACTTC
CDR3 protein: CASSLVGTSGPREQYF

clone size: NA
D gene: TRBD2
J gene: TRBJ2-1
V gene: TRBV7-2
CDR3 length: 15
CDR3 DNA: TGTGCCAGCAGCTTACTAGCGGGAGACCTAACTGAGCAGTTCTTC
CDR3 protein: CASSLLAGDLTEQFF

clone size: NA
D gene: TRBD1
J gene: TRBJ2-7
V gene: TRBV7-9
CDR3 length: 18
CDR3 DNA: TGTGCCAGCAGCCTCCCCGGTGGACAGGGCAAAGCGCCCTACGAGCAGTACTTC
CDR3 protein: CASSLPGGQGKAPYEQYF

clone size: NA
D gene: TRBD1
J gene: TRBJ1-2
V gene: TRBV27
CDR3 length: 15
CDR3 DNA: TGTGCCAGCAGTCCGACCAGGGGGCCTAACGGTGGCTACACCTTC
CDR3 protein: CASSPTRGPNGGYTF

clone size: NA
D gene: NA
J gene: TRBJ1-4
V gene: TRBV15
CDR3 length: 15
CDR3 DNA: TGTGCCACCAGCAGAGAATGGAAGGCTAATGAAAAACTGTTTTTT
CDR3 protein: CATSREWKANEKLFF

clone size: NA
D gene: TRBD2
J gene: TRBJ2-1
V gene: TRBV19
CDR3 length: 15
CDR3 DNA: TGTGCCAGTAGTATAGCTAGCGGGGAATACAATGAGCAGTTCTTC
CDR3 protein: CASSIASGEYNEQFF

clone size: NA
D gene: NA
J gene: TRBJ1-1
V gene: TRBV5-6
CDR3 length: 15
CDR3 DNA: TGTGCCAGCAGCTTGGGGGCAGGGAGGGACACTGAAGCTTTCTTT
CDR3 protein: CASSLGAGRDTEAFF

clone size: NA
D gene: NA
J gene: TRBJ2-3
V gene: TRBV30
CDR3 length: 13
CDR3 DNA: TGTGCCTGGAGCCAGGGTCCCGTAGATACGCAGTATTTT
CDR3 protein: CAWSQGPVDTQYF

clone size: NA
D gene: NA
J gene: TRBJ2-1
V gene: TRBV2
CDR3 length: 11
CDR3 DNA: TGTGCCAGCAGCTATAACAATGAGCAGTTCTTC
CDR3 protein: CASSYNNEQFF

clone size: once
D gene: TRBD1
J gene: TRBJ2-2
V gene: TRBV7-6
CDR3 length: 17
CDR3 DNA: TGTGCCAGCAGCTTAGTTGGGGGGTCAGGGGGCCCCAGGGAGCTGTTTTTT
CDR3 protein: CASSLVGGSGGPRELFF

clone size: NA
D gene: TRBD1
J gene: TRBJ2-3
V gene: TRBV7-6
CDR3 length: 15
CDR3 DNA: TGTGCCAGCAGCTTCCTCCGACAGGGAGCAGATACGCAGTATTTT
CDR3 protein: CASSFLRQGADTQYF

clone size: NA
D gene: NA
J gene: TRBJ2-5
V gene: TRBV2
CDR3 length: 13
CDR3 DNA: TGTGCCAGCAAGCTCGTCAGGGGAGAGACCCAGTACTTC
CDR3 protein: CASKLVRGETQYF

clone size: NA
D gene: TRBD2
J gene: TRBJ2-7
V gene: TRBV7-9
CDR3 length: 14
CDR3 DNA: TGTGCCAGCAGCTCCACTAGCGGGGGGATTGGGAAGTACTTC
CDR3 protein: CASSSTSGGIGKYF

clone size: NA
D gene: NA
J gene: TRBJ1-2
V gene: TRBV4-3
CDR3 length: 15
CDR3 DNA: TGCGCCAGCAGCCAAGATACGACAGGCGCCTATGGCTACACCTTC
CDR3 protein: CASSQDTTGAYGYTF

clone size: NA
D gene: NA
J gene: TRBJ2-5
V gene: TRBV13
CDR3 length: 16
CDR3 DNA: TGTGCCAGCAGCTTCAGGGTCAGGTCAGAGTTAGAGACCCAGTACTTC
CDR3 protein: CASSFRVRSELETQYF

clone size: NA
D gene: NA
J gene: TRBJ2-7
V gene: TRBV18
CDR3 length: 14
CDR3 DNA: TGTGCCAGCTCACCACGGGACGGGGCGAACGAGCAGTACTTC
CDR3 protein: CASSPRDGANEQYF